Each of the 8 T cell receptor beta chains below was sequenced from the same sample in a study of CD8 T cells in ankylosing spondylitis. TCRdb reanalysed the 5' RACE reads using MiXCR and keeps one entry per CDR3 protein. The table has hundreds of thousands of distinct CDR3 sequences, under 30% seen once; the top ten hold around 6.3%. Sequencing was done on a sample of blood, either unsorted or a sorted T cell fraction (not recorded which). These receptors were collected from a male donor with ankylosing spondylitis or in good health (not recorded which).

The CDR3 reads CSARDGGLGQVISPLHF. The CDR3 DNA reads TGCAGTGCTAGAGATGGGGGCCTGGGGCAGGTGATTTCACCCCTCCACTTT. V gene TRBV20-1 combines with J gene TRBJ1-6; D might be TRBD1 (6 bases). The CDR3 covers 17 residues. V gave up 0 bases and J gave up 9 bases, with 21 bases separating them. Germline V CDR1 and CDR2: DFQATT, SNEGSKA (reference sequence).

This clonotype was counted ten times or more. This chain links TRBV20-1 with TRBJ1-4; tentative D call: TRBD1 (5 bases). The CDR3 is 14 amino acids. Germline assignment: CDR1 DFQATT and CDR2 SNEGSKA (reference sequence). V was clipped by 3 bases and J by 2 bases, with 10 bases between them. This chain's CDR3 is CSASRQTTNEKLFF. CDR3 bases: TGCAGTGCTAGCCGACAGACTACTAATGAAAAACTGTTTTTT.

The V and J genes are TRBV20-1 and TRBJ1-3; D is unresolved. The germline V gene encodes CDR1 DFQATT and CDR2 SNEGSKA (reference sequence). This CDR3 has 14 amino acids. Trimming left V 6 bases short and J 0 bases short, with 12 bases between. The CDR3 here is CSASDANSGNTIYF. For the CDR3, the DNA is TGCAGTGCGTCGGACGCAAACTCTGGAAACACCATATATTTT.

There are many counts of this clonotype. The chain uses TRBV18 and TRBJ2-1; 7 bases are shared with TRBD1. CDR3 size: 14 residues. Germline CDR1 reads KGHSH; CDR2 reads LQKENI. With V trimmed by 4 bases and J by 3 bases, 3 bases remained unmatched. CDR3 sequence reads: CASSRDRVYNEQFF. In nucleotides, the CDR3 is TGTGCCAGCTCACGTGACAGGGTCTACAATGAGCAGTTCTTC.

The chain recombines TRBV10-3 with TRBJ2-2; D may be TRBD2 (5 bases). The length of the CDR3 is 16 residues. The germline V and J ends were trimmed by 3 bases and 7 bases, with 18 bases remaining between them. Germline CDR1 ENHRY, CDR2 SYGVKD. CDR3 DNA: TGTGCCATCAGTGACCGCGGAACTAGAAGCAACGGGGAGCTGTTTTTT. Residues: CAISDRGTRSNGELFF.

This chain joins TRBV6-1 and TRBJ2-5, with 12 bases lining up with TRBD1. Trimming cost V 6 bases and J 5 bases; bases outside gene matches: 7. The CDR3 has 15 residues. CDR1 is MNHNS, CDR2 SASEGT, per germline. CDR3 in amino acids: CASRGDRGLGETQYF. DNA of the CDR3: TGTGCCAGCAGGGGGGACAGGGGGCTTGGGGAGACCCAGTACTTC.

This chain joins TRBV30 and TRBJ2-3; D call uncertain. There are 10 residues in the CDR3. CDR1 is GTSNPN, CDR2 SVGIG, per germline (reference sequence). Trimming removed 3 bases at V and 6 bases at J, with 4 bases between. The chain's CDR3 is CAWRGDTQYF. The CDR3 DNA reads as TGTGCCTGGAGAGGCGATACGCAGTATTTT.

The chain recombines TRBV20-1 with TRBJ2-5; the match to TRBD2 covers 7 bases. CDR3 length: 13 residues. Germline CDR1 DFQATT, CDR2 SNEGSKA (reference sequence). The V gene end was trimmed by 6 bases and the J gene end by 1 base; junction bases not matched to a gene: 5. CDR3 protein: CSANGGGQETQYF. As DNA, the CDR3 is TGCAGTGCGAATGGCGGGGGCCAAGAGACCCAGTACTTC.